This TCR beta chain stems from a study of CD8+CD57+ T cells in acquired aplastic anemia. About the research overall: Researchers reported that healthy donors averaged roughly 9.8 million reads for CD4+ cells.

Regarding the study as a whole: Patients and healthy controls showed no significant CD8+ Simpson's diversity difference.

The J segment lost 7 bases and the V segment lost 5 bases, leaving 5 bases of the junction unmatched. CDR3 size: 14 residues. Germline values: CDR1 MNHNS, CDR2 SASEGT. The template for TCR beta VDJ and CDR3 sequence profiling was genomic DNA. TCRdb fed the reads into MiXCR, producing one record per CDR3 protein. The sample contains about 110,000 distinct CDR3 sequences, 51% of which appear only once. The sample holds many counts of this clonotype. Antigen unknown. The genes are TRBV6-1 and TRBJ2-5; 12 bases fit TRBD2. The receptor was isolated from a human donor in good health, serving as a control. Material: sorted CD4+, CD8+, or CD8+CD57+ T cells (not recorded which) from PBMCs. The CDR3 loop reads CASSTSGGRWTQYF. CDR3 in DNA: TGTGCCAGCAGTACTAGCGGGGGGCGGTGGACCCAGTACTTC.